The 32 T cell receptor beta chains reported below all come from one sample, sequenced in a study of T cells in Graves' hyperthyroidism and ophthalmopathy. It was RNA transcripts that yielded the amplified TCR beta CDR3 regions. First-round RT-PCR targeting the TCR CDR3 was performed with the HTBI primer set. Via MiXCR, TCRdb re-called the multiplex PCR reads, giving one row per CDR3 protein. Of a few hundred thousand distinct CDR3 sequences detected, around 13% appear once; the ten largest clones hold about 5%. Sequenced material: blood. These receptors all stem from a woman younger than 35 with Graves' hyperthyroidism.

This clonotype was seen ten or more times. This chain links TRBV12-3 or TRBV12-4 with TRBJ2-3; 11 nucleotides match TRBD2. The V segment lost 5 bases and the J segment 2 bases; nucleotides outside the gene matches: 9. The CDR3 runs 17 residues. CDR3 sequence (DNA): TGTGCCAGCAGTCCAAAACTAGCGGGGGACAACACAGATACGCAGTATTTT. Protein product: CASSPKLAGDNTDTQYF.

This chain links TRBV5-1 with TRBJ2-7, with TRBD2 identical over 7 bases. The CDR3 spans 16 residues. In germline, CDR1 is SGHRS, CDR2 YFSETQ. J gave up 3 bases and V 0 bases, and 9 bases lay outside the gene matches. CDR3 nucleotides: TGCGCCAGCAGCTTGGGGGGGGGAGGTCGAAACTACGAGCAGTACTTC. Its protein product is CASSLGGGGRNYEQYF.

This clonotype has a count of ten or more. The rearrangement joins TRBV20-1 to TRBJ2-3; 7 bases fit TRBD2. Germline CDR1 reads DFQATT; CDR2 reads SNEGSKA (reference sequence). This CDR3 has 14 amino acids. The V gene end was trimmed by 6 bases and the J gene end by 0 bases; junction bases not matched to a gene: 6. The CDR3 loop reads CSALSGTSTDTQYF. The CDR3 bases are TGCAGTGCCTTGAGCGGGACTAGCACAGATACGCAGTATTTT.

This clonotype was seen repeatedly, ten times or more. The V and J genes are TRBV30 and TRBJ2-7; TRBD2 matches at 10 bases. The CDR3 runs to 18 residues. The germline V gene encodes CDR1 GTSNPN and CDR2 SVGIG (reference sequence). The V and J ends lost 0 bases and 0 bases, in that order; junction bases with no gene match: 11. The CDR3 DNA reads TGTGCCTGGAGTGTGGAGAGTAGCGGGAGGACCTACTCCTACGAGCAGTACTTC. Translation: CAWSVESSGRTYSYEQYF. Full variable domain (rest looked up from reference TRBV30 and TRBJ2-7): SQTIHQWPATLVQPVGSPLSLECTVEGTSNPNLYWYRQAAGRGLQLLFYSVGIGQISSEVPQNLSASRPQDRQFILSSKKLLLSDSGFYLCAWSVESSGRTYSYEQYFGPGTRLTVT.

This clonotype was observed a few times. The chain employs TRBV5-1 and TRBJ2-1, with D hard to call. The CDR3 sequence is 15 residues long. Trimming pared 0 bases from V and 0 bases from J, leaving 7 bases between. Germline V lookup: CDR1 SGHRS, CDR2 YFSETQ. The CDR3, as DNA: TGCGCCAGCAGCTTGGCAACCCCCTCCTACAATGAGCAGTTCTTC. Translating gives CASSLATPSYNEQFF.

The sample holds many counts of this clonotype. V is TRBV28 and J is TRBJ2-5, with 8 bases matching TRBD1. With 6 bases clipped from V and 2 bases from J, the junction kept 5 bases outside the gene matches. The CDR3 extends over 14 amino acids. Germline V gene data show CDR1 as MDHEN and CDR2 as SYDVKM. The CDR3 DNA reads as TGTGCCAGCAGCTTCAGGGACAGGCAAGAGACCCAGTACTTC. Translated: CASSFRDRQETQYF.

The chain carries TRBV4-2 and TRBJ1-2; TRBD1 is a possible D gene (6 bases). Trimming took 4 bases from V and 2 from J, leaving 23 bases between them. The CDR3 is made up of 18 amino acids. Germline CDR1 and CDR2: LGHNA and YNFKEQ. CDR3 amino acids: CASSRDSRGGAQNYGYTF. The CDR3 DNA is TGTGCCAGCAGCCGCGACAGCCGGGGGGGGGCCCAAAACTATGGCTACACCTTC.

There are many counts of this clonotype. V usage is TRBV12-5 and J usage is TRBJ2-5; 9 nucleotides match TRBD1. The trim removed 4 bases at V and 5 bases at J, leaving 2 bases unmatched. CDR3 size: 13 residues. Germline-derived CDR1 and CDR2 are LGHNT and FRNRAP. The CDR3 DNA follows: TGTGCTAGTGGTTCCGGGACAGGGGAGACCCAGTACTTC. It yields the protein CASGSGTGETQYF.

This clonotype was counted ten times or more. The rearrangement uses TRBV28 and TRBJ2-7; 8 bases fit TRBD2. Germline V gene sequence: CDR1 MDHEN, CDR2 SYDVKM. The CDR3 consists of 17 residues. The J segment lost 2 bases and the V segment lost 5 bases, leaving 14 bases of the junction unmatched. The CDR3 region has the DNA TGTGCCAGCAGTCCGGGACTAGGAGGGGCCGAGGCCTACGAGCAGTACTTC. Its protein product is CASSPGLGGAEAYEQYF. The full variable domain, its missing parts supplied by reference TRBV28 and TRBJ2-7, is DVKVTQSSRYLVKRTGEKVFLECVQDMDHENMFWYRQDPGLGLRLIYFSYDVKMKEKGDIPEGYSVSREKKERFSLILESASTNQTSMYLCASSPGLGGAEAYEQYFGPGTRLTVT.

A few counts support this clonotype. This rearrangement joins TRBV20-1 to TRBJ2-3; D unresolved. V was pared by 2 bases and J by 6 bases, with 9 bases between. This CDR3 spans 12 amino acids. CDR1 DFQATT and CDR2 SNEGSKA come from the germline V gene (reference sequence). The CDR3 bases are TGCAGTGCTAGACTAGTGCTTGATACGCAGTATTTT. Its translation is CSARLVLDTQYF.

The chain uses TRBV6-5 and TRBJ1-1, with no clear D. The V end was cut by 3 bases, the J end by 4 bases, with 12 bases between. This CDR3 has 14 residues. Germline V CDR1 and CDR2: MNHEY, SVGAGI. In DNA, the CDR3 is TGTGCCAGCAGTTATGTACCGGGGTTCACTGAAGCTTTCTTT. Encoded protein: CASSYVPGFTEAFF.

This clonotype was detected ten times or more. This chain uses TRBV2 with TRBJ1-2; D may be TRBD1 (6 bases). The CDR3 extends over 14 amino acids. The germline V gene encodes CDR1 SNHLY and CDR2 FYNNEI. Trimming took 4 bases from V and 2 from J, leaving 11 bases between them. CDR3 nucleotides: TGTGCCAGCAGTGGGCTCACAGGGAACTATGGCTACACCTTC. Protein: CASSGLTGNYGYTF.

This CDR3 reads CASSPVGQGVRGYTF. The DNA for the CDR3 is TGCGCCAGCAGCCCTGTAGGACAGGGAGTTCGGGGCTACACCTTC. V usage is TRBV4-1 and J usage is TRBJ1-2, with 8 bases matching TRBD1. The CDR3 consists of 15 residues. Germline loops: CDR1 MGHRA, CDR2 YSYEKL. Trimming at V came to 4 bases and at J to 8 bases, leaving 12 bases not matched to a gene.

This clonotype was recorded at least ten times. CDR3 in amino acids: CASSPGSGGPEAFF. The DNA of the CDR3 is TGTGCCAGCAGTCCCGGGTCGGGGGGACCTGAAGCTTTCTTT. V gene TRBV27 combines with J gene TRBJ1-1, with D possibly TRBD1 on 5 matching bases. The V end was cut by 5 bases, the J end by 6 bases, with 16 bases between. CDR1 and CDR2 from the germline V gene are MNHEY and SMNVEV (reference sequence). The CDR3 totals 14 residues.

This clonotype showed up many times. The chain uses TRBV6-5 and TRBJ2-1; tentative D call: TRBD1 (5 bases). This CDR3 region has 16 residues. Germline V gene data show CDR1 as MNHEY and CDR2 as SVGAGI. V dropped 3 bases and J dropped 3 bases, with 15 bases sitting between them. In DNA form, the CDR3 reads TGTGCCAGCAGTTATGAGAGTAGGGGCGGCTACAATGAGCAGTTCTTC. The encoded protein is CASSYESRGGYNEQFF.

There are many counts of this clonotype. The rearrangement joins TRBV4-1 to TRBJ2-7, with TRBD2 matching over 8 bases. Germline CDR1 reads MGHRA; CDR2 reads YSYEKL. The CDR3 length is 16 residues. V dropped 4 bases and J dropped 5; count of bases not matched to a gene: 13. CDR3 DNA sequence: TGCGCCAGCAGCCCGCTCCCGGGACTAGGGATCAACGAGCAGTACTTC. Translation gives CASSPLPGLGINEQYF.

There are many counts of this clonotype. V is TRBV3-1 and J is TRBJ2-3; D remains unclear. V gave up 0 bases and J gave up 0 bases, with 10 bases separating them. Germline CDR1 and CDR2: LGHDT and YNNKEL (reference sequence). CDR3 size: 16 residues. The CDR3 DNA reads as TGTGCCAGCAGCCAAGATCCCAGCCCTAGCACAGATACGCAGTATTTT. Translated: CASSQDPSPSTDTQYF.

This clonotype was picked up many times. The CDR3 sequence: CASSLAGTVYEQYF. Written as DNA, the CDR3 is TGCGCCAGCAGCTTGGCCGGGACAGTCTACGAGCAGTACTTC. The chain carries TRBV5-1 and TRBJ2-7, with 7 bases aligning to TRBD1. Looked up from germline, CDR1 is SGHRS and CDR2 is YFSETQ. There are 14 residues in the CDR3. J gave up 3 bases and V 0 bases, and 3 bases lay outside the gene matches.

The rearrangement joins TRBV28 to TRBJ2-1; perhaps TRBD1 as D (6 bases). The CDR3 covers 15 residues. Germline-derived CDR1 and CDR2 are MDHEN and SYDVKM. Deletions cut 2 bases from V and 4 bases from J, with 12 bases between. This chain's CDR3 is CASSLEQGGYNEQFF. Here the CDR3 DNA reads TGTGCCAGCAGTTTAGAACAGGGCGGTTACAATGAGCAGTTCTTC.

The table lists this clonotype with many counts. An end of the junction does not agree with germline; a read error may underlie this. In DNA form, the CDR3 reads TGTGCCAGCAGCGTAGCGGGGGCCCTCAATGAGCAGTTCTTC. It encodes CASSVAGALNEQFF. V usage is TRBV7-9 and J usage is TRBJ2-1; 9 bases agree with TRBD2. CDR1 is SEHNR and CDR2 is FQNEAQ in the germline V gene (reference sequence). This CDR3 is 14 amino acids long. The entire variable domain, with the rest obtained from reference TRBV7-9 and TRBJ2-1, is as follows: DTGVSQNPRHKITKRGQNVTFRCDPISEHNRLYWYRQTLGQGPEFLTYFQNEAQLEKSRLLSDRFSAERPKGSFSTLEIQRTEQGDSAMYLCASSVAGALNEQFFGPGTRLTVL.

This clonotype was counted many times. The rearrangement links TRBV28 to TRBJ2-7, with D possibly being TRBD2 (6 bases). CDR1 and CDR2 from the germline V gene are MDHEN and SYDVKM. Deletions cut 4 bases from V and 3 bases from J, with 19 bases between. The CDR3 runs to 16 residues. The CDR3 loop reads CASSSLLGGGIYEQYF. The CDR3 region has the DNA TGTGCCAGCAGTTCGCTGCTGGGGGGAGGCATCTACGAGCAGTACTTC.

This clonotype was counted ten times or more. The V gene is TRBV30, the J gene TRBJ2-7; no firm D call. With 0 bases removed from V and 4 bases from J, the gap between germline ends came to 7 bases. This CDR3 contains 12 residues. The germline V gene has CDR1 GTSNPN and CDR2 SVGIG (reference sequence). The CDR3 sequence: CAWSVSVYEQYF. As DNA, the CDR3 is TGTGCCTGGAGTGTAAGTGTTTACGAGCAGTACTTC.

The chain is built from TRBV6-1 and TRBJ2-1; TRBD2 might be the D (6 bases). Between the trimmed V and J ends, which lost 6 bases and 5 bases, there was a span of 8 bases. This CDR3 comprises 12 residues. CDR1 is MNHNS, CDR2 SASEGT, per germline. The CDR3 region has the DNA TGTGCCAGCAGGGGACTTAACAATGAGCAGTTCTTC. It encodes CASRGLNNEQFF.

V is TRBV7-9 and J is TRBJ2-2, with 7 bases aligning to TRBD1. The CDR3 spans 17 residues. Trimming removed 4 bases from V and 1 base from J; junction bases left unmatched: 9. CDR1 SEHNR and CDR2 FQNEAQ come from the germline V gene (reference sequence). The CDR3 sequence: CASSSLDRAMNTGELFF. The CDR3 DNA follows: TGTGCCAGCAGCTCGCTCGACAGGGCAATGAACACCGGGGAGCTGTTTTTT.

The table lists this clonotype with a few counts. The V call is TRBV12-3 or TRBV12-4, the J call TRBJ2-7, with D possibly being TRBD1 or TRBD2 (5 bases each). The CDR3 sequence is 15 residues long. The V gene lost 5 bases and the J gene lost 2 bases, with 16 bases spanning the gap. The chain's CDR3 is CASSALGEPAYEQYF. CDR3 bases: TGTGCCAGCAGTGCTCTGGGGGAGCCGGCCTACGAGCAGTACTTC.

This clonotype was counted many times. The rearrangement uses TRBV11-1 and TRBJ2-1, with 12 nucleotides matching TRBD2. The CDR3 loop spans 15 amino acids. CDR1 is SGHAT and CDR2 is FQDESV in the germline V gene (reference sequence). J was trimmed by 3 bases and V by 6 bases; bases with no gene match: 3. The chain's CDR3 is CASSRLAGVYNEQFF. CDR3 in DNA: TGTGCCAGCAGTAGACTAGCGGGAGTCTACAATGAGCAGTTCTTC.

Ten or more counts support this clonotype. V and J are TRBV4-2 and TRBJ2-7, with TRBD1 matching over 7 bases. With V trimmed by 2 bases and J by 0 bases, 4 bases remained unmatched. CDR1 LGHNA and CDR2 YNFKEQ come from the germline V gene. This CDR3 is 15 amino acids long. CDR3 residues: CASSQSGTVSYEQYF. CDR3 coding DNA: TGTGCCAGCAGCCAATCCGGGACAGTCTCCTACGAGCAGTACTTC.

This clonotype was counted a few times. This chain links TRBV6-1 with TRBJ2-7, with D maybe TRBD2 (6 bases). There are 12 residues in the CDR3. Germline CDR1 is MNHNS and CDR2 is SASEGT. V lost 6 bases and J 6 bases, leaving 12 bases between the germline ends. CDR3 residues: CASRGLTSEQYF. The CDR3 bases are TGTGCCAGCAGGGGACTGACTAGCGAGCAGTACTTC.

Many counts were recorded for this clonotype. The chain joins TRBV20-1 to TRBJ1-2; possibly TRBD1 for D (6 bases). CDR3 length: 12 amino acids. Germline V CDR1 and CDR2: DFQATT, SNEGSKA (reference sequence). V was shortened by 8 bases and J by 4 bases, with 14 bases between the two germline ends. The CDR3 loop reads CSTTTGSYGYTF. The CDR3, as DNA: TGCAGTACCACTACAGGGTCCTATGGCTACACCTTC.

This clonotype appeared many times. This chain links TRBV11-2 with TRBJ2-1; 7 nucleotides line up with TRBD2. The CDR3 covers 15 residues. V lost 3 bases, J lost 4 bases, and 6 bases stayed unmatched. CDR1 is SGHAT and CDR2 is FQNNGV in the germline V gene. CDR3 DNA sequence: TGTGCCAGCAGCTTGGCTAGCGGCCAGTACAATGAGCAGTTCTTC. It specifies CASSLASGQYNEQFF.

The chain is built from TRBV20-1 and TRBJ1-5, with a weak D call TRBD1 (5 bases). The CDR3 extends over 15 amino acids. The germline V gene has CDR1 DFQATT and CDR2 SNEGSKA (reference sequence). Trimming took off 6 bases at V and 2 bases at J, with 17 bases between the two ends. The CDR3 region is CSAPIGTWGNQPQHF. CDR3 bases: TGCAGTGCGCCGATAGGGACCTGGGGCAATCAGCCCCAGCATTTT.

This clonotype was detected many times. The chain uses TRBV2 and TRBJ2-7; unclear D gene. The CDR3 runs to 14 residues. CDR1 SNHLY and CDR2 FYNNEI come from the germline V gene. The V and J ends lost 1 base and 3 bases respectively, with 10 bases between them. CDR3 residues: CASSEGVRYYEQYF. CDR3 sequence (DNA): TGTGCCAGCAGTGAAGGTGTCAGGTACTACGAGCAGTACTTC.